One and the same sample provided the 8 T cell receptor beta chains below, sequenced in a study of regulatory T cells in long-lasting Graves disease. Combining iRepertoire HTBI primers with Arm-PCR of CDR3 regions, the authors built TCR beta libraries. TCRdb ran MiXCR on the multiplex PCR reads and lists one entry per CDR3 protein. The data show 520,000 or so distinct CDR3 sequences, with around 12% seen just once and more than 8% held by the top ten. The sample's time point: newly diagnosed GD, antithyroid drugs for less than 3 months. PBMCs provided the RNA from which the TCR library was made. The same specimen was also included in a second study, on T cells in Graves' hyperthyroidism and ophthalmopathy.

Sample: peripheral blood mononuclear cells (PBMCs), taken at new diagnosis, from a patient treated with antithyroid drugs. Source of these receptors: a woman aged 30 to 39 with Graves disease.

The rearrangement links TRBV2 to TRBJ1-4; 11 nucleotides agree with TRBD1. The CDR3 is 16 amino acids. CDR1 and CDR2 from the germline V gene are SNHLY and FYNNEI. V lost 5 bases to trimming and J lost 4 bases; unmatched junction nucleotides: 6. The CDR3 DNA reads TGTGCCAGCAGTCCGGACAGGGGGCGGAGTAATGAAAAACTGTTTTTT. Its protein product is CASSPDRGRSNEKLFF.

Many counts were recorded for this clonotype. The chain's CDR3 is CASSIWDQNTEAFF. The DNA for the CDR3 is TGTGCCAGCAGCATATGGGACCAGAACACTGAAGCTTTCTTT. The V call is TRBV7-9, the J call TRBJ1-1, with D maybe TRBD1 (5 bases). The CDR3 contains 14 residues. V was pared by 5 bases and J by 1 base, with 11 bases between. In germline, CDR1 is SEHNR, CDR2 FQNEAQ (reference sequence).

The CDR3 spells CASGTGVAGGSETQYF. The CDR3, as DNA: TGTGCTAGTGGTACCGGGGTAGCGGGAGGGAGCGAGACCCAGTACTTC. The genes are TRBV12-5 and TRBJ2-5, with 11 bases matching TRBD2. CDR3 length: 16 residues. With 5 bases clipped from V and 5 bases from J, the junction kept 10 bases outside the gene matches. Germline lookup yields CDR1 LGHNT and CDR2 FRNRAP.

V usage is TRBV19 and J usage is TRBJ2-1; D may match TRBD1 or TRBD2 (5 bases each). This CDR3 is built from 13 residues. Germline V gene sequence: CDR1 LNHDA, CDR2 SQIVND (reference sequence). The V end was cut by 3 bases, the J end by 14 bases, with 17 bases between. CDR3 in DNA: TGTGCCAGTAGTATCGAGGGCAGGGCCATGGAGTTCTTC. Translated, it gives CASSIEGRAMEFF.

This clonotype occurred many times. The chain joins TRBV5-6 to TRBJ2-1; D remains ambiguous. CDR1 and CDR2 (germline): SGHDT, YYEEEE. The ends were cut back, 4 bases at V and 4 bases at J, with 12 bases in the middle. This CDR3 region has 14 residues. CDR3 sequence: CASSPMRRYNEQFF. The CDR3 DNA is TGTGCCAGCAGCCCCATGAGGCGGTACAATGAGCAGTTCTTC. Supplemented by reference TRBV5-6 and TRBJ2-1, the full variable domain reads DAGVTQSPTHLIKTRGQQVTLRCSPKSGHDTVSWYQQALGQGPQFIFQYYEEEERQRGNFPDRFSGHQFPNYSSELNVNALLLGDSALYLCASSPMRRYNEQFFGPGTRLTVL.

As regards this clonotype: Compared with germline, one end of the junction differs, possibly owing to a read error. The CDR3 DNA is TGTGCCAGCAGTGAAGGGGGTTGCTTCAGCTCCTGCAATGAGCAGTTCTTC. Translation: CASSEGGCFSSCNEQFF. This chain joins TRBV6-1 and TRBJ2-1; no clear D gene. The length of the CDR3 is 17 residues. The germline CDR1 and CDR2 sequences are MNHNS and SASEGT.

This clonotype was counted only a few times. This chain uses TRBV30 with TRBJ1-2, with TRBD1 identical over 10 bases. Germline CDR1 is GTSNPN and CDR2 is SVGIG (reference sequence). This CDR3 spans 12 amino acids. Unmatched junction bases numbered 2, after V lost 2 bases and J lost 8 bases. As DNA, the CDR3 is TGTGCCTGGAGTCCGGGACAGGGGGGCTACACCTTC. As protein: CAWSPGQGGYTF.

This clonotype was picked up many times. This chain uses TRBV11-3 with TRBJ2-3; D uncertain. This CDR3 spans 15 amino acids. CDR1 is SGHNT, CDR2 YENEEA, per germline. Deletions cut 2 bases from V and 0 bases from J, with 9 bases between. This chain's CDR3 is CASSLQRASTDTQYF. The CDR3 DNA reads TGTGCCAGCAGCTTACAGCGCGCTAGCACAGATACGCAGTATTTT.